The 26 T cell receptor beta chains reported below all come from one sample, sequenced in a study of cytomegalovirus exposure and HLA in healthy donors. Primers: 60 Vbeta forward and 13 Jbeta reverse. Profiling relied on immunoSEQ multiplex PCR, and the TCRdb table lists in-frame clones only, not all of them. Among some 90,000 clones listed, 80% were seen once. Sequencing was performed on PBMCs. The receptors originated from a woman aged 45-65 years in good health and CMV-seropositive.

The chain recombines TRBV5-4 with TRBJ2-6, with D possibly being TRBD1 (6 bases). The CDR3 runs 15 residues. Germline V gene data show CDR1 as SGHNT and CDR2 as YYREEE (reference sequence). With 4 bases removed from V and 3 bases from J, the gap between germline ends came to 11 bases. The CDR3 loop reads CASSMDSRGANVLTF. The CDR3 nucleotides read TGTGCCAGCAGCATGGACAGTCGTGGGGCCAACGTCCTGACTTTC. Full variable domain (remainder filled in from reference TRBV5-4 and TRBJ2-6): ETGVTQSPTHLIKTRGQQVTLRCSSQSGHNTVSWYQQALGQGPQFIFQYYREEENGRGNFPPRFSGLQFPNYSSELNVNALELDDSALYLCASSMDSRGANVLTFGAGSRLTVL.

CDR3 region: CASSLVGKSSGITYEQYV. CDR3 nucleotides: TGTGCCAGCAGCTTGGTGGGGAAATCTAGCGGGATAACCTACGAGCAGTACGTC. This chain links TRBV5-6 with TRBJ2-7; 9 nucleotides agree with TRBD2. This CDR3 has 18 residues. Germline CDR1 SGHDT, CDR2 YYEEEE. With 0 bases clipped from V and 2 bases from J, the junction kept 12 bases outside the gene matches.

This chain joins TRBV18 and TRBJ2-5; TRBD2 might be the D (6 bases). The CDR3 sequence is 14 residues long. V was cut by 0 bases and J by 5 bases, with 10 bases left in between. The V gene's germline CDR1 is KGHSH and CDR2 LQKENI. This CDR3 is CASSPPTRRETQYF. CDR3 bases: TGTGCCAGCTCACCACCGACTAGGAGGGAGACCCAGTACTTC.

The gene calls are TRBV6-4 and TRBJ1-4; D gene ambiguous. Germline V gives CDR1 MRHNA, CDR2 SNTAGT. V lost 4 bases to trimming and J lost 6 bases, with 24 bases between them. CDR3 length equals 18 residues. CDR3 nucleotides: TGTGCCAGCAGTGGGGCAACGCCCAGGAGCGGTGGGTATGAAAAACTGTTTTTT. Protein: CASSGATPRSGGYEKLFF.

The chain couples TRBV14 to TRBJ2-7; D is perhaps TRBD2 (7 bases). Germline-derived CDR1 and CDR2 are SGHDN and FVKESK. Trimming pared 2 bases from V and 6 bases from J, leaving 11 bases between. The CDR3 contains 13 residues. CDR3 DNA: TGTGCCAGCAGCCAATGGGAGGGGGGCGAGCAGTACTTC. It yields the protein CASSQWEGGEQYF.

The V gene is TRBV19, the J gene TRBJ2-7; TRBD1 matches 9 bases. Trimming at V came to 3 bases and at J to 6 bases, leaving 9 bases not matched to a gene. The length of the CDR3 is 15 residues. In germline, CDR1 is LNHDA, CDR2 SQIVND (reference sequence). CDR3 bases: TGTGCCAGTAGTATCGGGACAGGGAGAAGTTTCGAGCAGTACTTC. It codes for CASSIGTGRSFEQYF.

This clone showed up just a few times. The chain carries TRBV4-2 and TRBJ1-2, with 8 bases aligning to TRBD1. The germline CDR1 and CDR2 sequences are LGHNA and YNFKEQ. V gave up 7 bases and J gave up 4 bases; unmatched junction bases: 11. The CDR3 loop spans 15 amino acids. CDR3 sequence reads: CASTFFDRGLYGYTF. The CDR3 DNA reads TGTGCCAGCACCTTTTTTGACAGGGGACTCTATGGCTACACCTTC.

The chain employs TRBV2 and TRBJ1-5, with 7 bases identical to TRBD1. This CDR3 region has 13 residues. CDR1 and CDR2 (germline): SNHLY, FYNNEI. Trimming took 8 bases from V and 0 from J; bases not matched to a gene: 1. The CDR3 region has the DNA TGTGCCAGCGGACAGGCTAGCAATCAGCCCCAGCATTTT. Protein: CASGQASNQPQHF. The full variable domain, with the rest looked up from reference TRBV2 and TRBJ1-5, is EPEVTQTPSHQVTQMGQEVILRCVPISNHLYFYWYRQILGQKVEFLVSFYNNEISEKSEIFDDQFSVERPDGSNFTLKIRSTKLEDSAMYFCASGQASNQPQHFGDGTRLSIL.

The chain links TRBV11-2 to TRBJ2-1; 12 bases agree with TRBD2. From germline, CDR1 is SGHAT and CDR2 FQNNGV. Trimming at V came to 5 bases and at J to 9 bases, leaving 8 bases not matched to a gene. The CDR3 is made up of 15 amino acids. The CDR3 nucleotides are TGTGCCAGCAGCCAGACTAGCGGGAGTTCCGGTGAGCAGTTCTTC. Translating it yields CASSQTSGSSGEQFF.

The chain joins TRBV28 to TRBJ1-4; a weak D match, TRBD1 (6 bases). The CDR3 is 14 residues long. The V gene's germline CDR1 is MDHEN and CDR2 SYDVKM. Deletions cut 11 bases from V and 4 bases from J, with 17 bases between. The CDR3 region is CAAAGGAGNEKLFF. Here the CDR3 DNA reads TGTGCCGCGGCGGGGGGGGCTGGTAATGAAAAACTGTTTTTT.

This chain joins TRBV10-1 and TRBJ1-1; no reliable D call. The V end lost 3 bases, the J end lost 7 bases, and 15 bases lay between the germline ends. CDR3 length: 14 residues. Per the germline V gene, CDR1 is WNHNN and CDR2 is SYGVQD (reference sequence). CDR3 amino acids: CASSDLSSASEAFF. The CDR3 nucleotides are TGCGCCAGCAGTGACCTTTCTTCGGCTAGTGAAGCTTTCTTT.

In this sample, this clone turned up once. The rearrangement links TRBV10-3 to TRBJ2-1; D is unclear. The germline V gene encodes CDR1 ENHRY and CDR2 SYGVKD. V was pared by 6 bases and J by 10 bases, with 10 bases between. This CDR3 spans 11 amino acids. Here the CDR3 DNA reads TGTGCCATCAGCGATGGTGGCGAGCAGTTCTTC. Residues: CAISDGGEQFF.

This clone has only a few counts. This rearrangement joins TRBV5-6 to TRBJ2-7; 11 bases line up with TRBD2. V shed 3 bases, J shed 2 bases, and the junction held 10 bases outside the gene matches. CDR3 size: 17 residues. The germline CDR1 and CDR2 sequences are SGHDT and YYEEEE. This CDR3 reads CASSSISGTSGTYEQYF. CDR3 nucleotide sequence: TGTGCCAGCAGCTCCATCTCCGGGACTAGCGGAACCTACGAGCAGTACTTC.

The chain has TRBV10-3 and TRBJ2-1; D is possibly TRBD2 (6 bases). The CDR3 is made up of 16 amino acids. The germline V and J ends were trimmed by 1 base and 5 bases, with 15 bases remaining between them. The germline CDR1 and CDR2 sequences are ENHRY and SYGVKD. In DNA form, the CDR3 reads TGTGCCATCAGTGAGTGGGCTAGGTCGGGGGACAATGAGCAGTTCTTC. Protein product: CAISEWARSGDNEQFF.

The gene calls are TRBV5-1 and TRBJ2-3; D not certain. Trimming removed 0 bases from V and 4 bases from J, with 9 bases in between. CDR1 is SGHRS, CDR2 YFSETQ, per germline. CDR3 length: 14 residues. CDR3 DNA sequence: TGCGCCAGCAGCTTGGCATCATTTGCAGATACGCAGTATTTT. It specifies CASSLASFADTQYF.

J is TRBJ1-5 and V is TRBV29-1, with D perhaps TRBD1 (6 bases). The CDR3 length is 12 residues. Per the germline V gene, CDR1 is SQVTM and CDR2 is ANQGSEA. V lost 7 bases and J 2 bases, leaving 9 bases between the germline ends. The DNA for the CDR3 is TGCAGCGCTAGACAGGGCAATCAGCCCCAGCATTTT. Translating gives CSARQGNQPQHF.

This CDR3 reads CASSRTTGSYGYTF. The CDR3 DNA follows: TGTGCCAGCAGTCGGACGACAGGAAGCTATGGCTACACCTTC. V gene TRBV6-5 combines with J gene TRBJ1-2; D is possibly TRBD1 (6 bases). Trimming took 5 bases from V and 4 from J, leaving 14 bases between them. This CDR3 has 14 residues. Germline-derived CDR1 and CDR2 are MNHEY and SVGAGI.

This chain connects TRBV7-6 to TRBJ2-1; 10 bases agree with TRBD2. Germline V gene data show CDR1 as SGHVS and CDR2 as FNYEAQ. The V gene end was trimmed by 1 base and the J gene end by 10 bases; junction bases not matched to a gene: 7. The CDR3 has 15 amino acids. DNA of the CDR3: TGTGCCAGCAGCTTAGTTGGACTAGCGGCCAGCGAGCAGTTCTTC. As protein: CASSLVGLAASEQFF. Variable domain in full (rest from reference TRBV7-6 and TRBJ2-1): GAGVSQSPRYKVTKRGQDVALRCDPISGHVSLYWYRQALGQGPEFLTYFNYEAQQDKSGLPNDRFSAERPEGSISTLTIQRTEQRDSAMYRCASSLVGLAASEQFFGPGTRLTVL.

V usage is TRBV9 and J usage is TRBJ1-3, with no clear D. From germline, CDR1 is SGDLS and CDR2 YYNGEE. This CDR3 has 13 residues. The ends were cut back, 6 bases at V and 0 bases at J, with 7 bases in the middle. In nucleotides, the CDR3 is TGTGCCAGCACCCCTAGCTCTGGAAACACCATATATTTT. Translated: CASTPSSGNTIYF.

As for this clone: Relative to the germline gene, one junction end is altered; a read error may explain this. The chain recombines TRBV7-9 with TRBJ1-1; D is undetermined. The CDR3 sequence is 12 residues long. In germline, CDR1 is SEHNR, CDR2 FQNEAQ (reference sequence). The DNA of the CDR3 is TGTTCCAGCAGCCCTTCCGTCGGTGAAGCTTTCTTT. This codes for CSSSPSVGEAFF.

The rearrangement joins TRBV10-3 to TRBJ2-2, with a tentative D call TRBD1 (5 bases). The ends were cut back, 2 bases at V and 8 bases at J, with 12 bases in the middle. From germline, CDR1 is ENHRY and CDR2 SYGVKD. This CDR3 is built from 14 residues. Here the CDR3 reads CAISETDRQGELFF. CDR3 nucleotides: TGTGCCATCAGTGAGACCGACAGACAGGGGGAGCTGTTTTTT.

This clone was detected only a few times. CDR3 in amino acids: CASSDNRGINEKLFF. Here the CDR3 DNA reads TGTGCCAGCAGCGACAACAGGGGCATTAATGAAAAACTGTTTTTT. The chain carries TRBV5-4 and TRBJ1-4; TRBD1 agrees at 7 bases. Germline loops: CDR1 SGHNT, CDR2 YYREEE (reference sequence). The CDR3 covers 15 residues. The trim removed 4 bases at V and 4 bases at J, leaving 7 bases unmatched.

The chain links TRBV19 to TRBJ2-7; TRBD2 matches 13 bases. V trimming: 6 bases; J trimming: 5 bases; junction bases outside the gene matches: 10. Per germline, CDR1 LNHDA and CDR2 SQIVND (reference sequence). The CDR3 length is 16 residues. As DNA, the CDR3 is TGTGCCAGTAGCCTTCGGACTAGCGGGGGCCTGGACGAGCAGTACTTC. Translated: CASSLRTSGGLDEQYF.

A note on this clone: One end of the junction is discordant with germline, which a read error may explain. This sequence joins TRBV7-7 and TRBJ2-7, with a tentative D call TRBD1 (5 bases). Germline-derived CDR1 and CDR2 are SSHAT and FNYEAQ (reference sequence). CDR3 length equals 13 residues. Here the CDR3 DNA reads TGTGCTAGCAGCTTAGCTGGGGCGGACGAGCAGTACTTC. It encodes CASSLAGADEQYF.

This clone was counted between two and nine times. The V gene is TRBV4-2, the J gene TRBJ2-2; TRBD2 agrees at 10 bases. The germline V gene has CDR1 LGHNA and CDR2 YNFKEQ. The CDR3 sequence is 17 residues long. The V segment lost 3 bases and the J segment 6 bases; nucleotides outside the gene matches: 10. The CDR3 region is CASSHPKAGGPSGELFF. For the CDR3, the DNA is TGTGCCAGCAGCCACCCCAAAGCGGGGGGGCCGTCCGGGGAGCTGTTTTTT.

The CDR3 spells CASSVAYGQETQYF. CDR3 DNA: TGTGCCAGCAGCGTAGCCTATGGCCAAGAGACCCAGTACTTC. The rearrangement joins TRBV9 to TRBJ2-5; the D is unclear. Germline V lookup: CDR1 SGDLS, CDR2 YYNGEE. V lost 0 bases and J 1 base, leaving 7 bases between the germline ends. The CDR3 has 14 amino acids.